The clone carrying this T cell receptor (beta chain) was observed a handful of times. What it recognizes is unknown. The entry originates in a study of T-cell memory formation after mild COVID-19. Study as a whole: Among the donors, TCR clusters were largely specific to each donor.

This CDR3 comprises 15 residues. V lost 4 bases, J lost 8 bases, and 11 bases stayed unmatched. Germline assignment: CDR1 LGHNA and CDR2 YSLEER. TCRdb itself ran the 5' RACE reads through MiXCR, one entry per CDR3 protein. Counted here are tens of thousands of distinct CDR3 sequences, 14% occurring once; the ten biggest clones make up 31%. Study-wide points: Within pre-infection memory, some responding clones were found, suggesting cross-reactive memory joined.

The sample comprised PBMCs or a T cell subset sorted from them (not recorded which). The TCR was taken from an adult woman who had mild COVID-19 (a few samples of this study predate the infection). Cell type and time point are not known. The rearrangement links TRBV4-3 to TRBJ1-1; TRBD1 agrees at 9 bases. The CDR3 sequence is CASSPRGDRVEEAFF. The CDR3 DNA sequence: TGCGCCAGCAGCCCCAGGGGGGACAGGGTAGAAGAAGCTTTCTTT.